This T cell receptor (beta chain) was sequenced for a study of blood T cell repertoires in COVID-19 (dated by TCRdb to the early 2020s). Background for the entire study: Collaborator samples came from the United States, Italy and Spain and covered acute and convalescent phases of COVID-19. The material from the prospective study consisted of cDNA or gDNA derived from T cells, B-cell-depleted T cells, or PBMCs. The dataset comprised deeply sampled blood TCRbeta repertoires from subjects exposed to, actively infected with, or recovered from COVID-19. The repertoires were released in a freely available public database meant as a resource for research on the immune response to SARS-CoV-2. The samples were drawn from two sources: the first 160 participants of the ongoing ImmuneRACE study, and 1,000 to 1,500 subjects contributed by 6 global collaborators. Nearly every sample came with metadata listing a de-identified subject ID, COVID-19 status, age in years and sex. Where available, HLA class I and class II types were taken from metadata supplied by the sample provider and were not determined by assay-based typing.

TCRbeta CDR3 regions were amplified from genomic DNA by means of the immunoSEQ Assay, a bias-controlled multiplex PCR. The authors' analysis ran thus. Within the assay, amplification of reference gene primers was used to estimate how many nucleated cells each sample contained. Sequence reads were collapsed and filtered to measure the absolute abundance of every unique TCRbeta CDR3 rearrangement. For each sample, productive Simpson clonality was calculated by taking the square root of Simpson's diversity index across productive rearrangements. In its TCRdb copy, this immuneACCESS table keeps in-frame sequences only and misses some clones. Where compared with another copy, unresolved V genes explain less than half of these, and the others have no known cause. Clone size and V and J calls were adopted from that table, with D and trimming inferred from the DNA. For this sample there are 120,000 or so clones; 65% to 90% appear just once. Roughly 30% of the sample is held by the ten biggest clonotypes.

In regard to this clone: Which antigen it targets is not known. Per-base quality was not reported, and no clone a single base away is much larger than it.

Each collaborating institution followed its own protocols to collect whole blood in K2EDTA tubes. For TCRbeta analysis, collaborators shipped samples in one of three forms: frozen whole blood, isolated PBMCs, or DNA extracted from either of those sample types. The paper's findings and limits, for the study overall: Clinical and demographic metadata were provided uncurated, with the amount varying by source and participant.

At the junction V is shortened by 8 bases and J by 0 bases; bases outside the gene matches: 1. Including cysteine and phenylalanine, the CDR3 has 13 amino acids. CDR3 DNA is the only sequence kept; it has 39 bases, read in frame from the first base. The germline V gene yields MDHEN for CDR1 and SYDVKM for CDR2. Sequences were obtained from peripheral blood. The receptor comes from a woman of 80 years or more with acute or convalescent COVID-19. The chain is assembled from TRBV28 and TRBJ2-1; a stretch of 7 junction bases matches TRBD1. For the CDR3, the sequence is CASSGGSYNEQFF. The sequenced DNA is TGTGCCAGCTCAGGGGGCTCCTACAATGAGCAGTTCTTC. The variable domain in full, with residues beyond the CDR3 obtained from the reference TRBV28 and TRBJ2-1 genes, is DVKVTQSSRYLVKRTGEKVFLECVQDMDHENMFWYRQDPGLGLRLIYFSYDVKMKEKGDIPEGYSVSREKKERFSLILESASTNQTSMYLCASSGGSYNEQFFGPGTRLTVL.